A single sample is the source of the 26 T cell receptor beta chains below, sequenced in a study of T cell repertoires in cytomegalovirus infection. TCRdb recomputed calls from the reads with MiXCR, one row per CDR3 protein. The data show about 130,000 distinct CDR3 sequences, around 25% seen once. These TCRs are of unknown antigen specificity. The sequencing input was PBMCs, sequenced either directly or after in vitro stimulation (not recorded which). The receptors were gathered from a human donor in good health (CMV status not recorded). Some clones in this sample may be carry-over from other donors' samples.

This clonotype appeared many times. This sequence joins TRBV7-2 and TRBJ1-2; D ambiguous. Germline CDR1 reads SGHTA; CDR2 reads FQGNSA. V gave up 1 base and J gave up 6 bases, with 9 bases separating them. The CDR3 extends over 13 amino acids. CDR3 sequence reads: CASSLVRQNGYTF. The CDR3 nucleotides are TGTGCCAGCAGCTTAGTGCGGCAGAATGGCTACACCTTC.

The chain joins TRBV20-1 to TRBJ1-4; no reliable D call. Germline CDR1 is DFQATT and CDR2 is SNEGSKA (reference sequence). The length of the CDR3 is 14 residues. Between the trimmed V and J ends, which lost 8 bases and 10 bases, there was a span of 23 bases. CDR3 sequence: CSSMISGNKGKLFF. DNA of the CDR3: TGCAGTTCGATGATTTCGGGGAATAAGGGAAAACTGTTTTTT.

This clonotype was observed a few times. The V call is TRBV19, the J call TRBJ1-1; the D is unclear. Looked up from germline, CDR1 is LNHDA and CDR2 is SQIVND (reference sequence). This CDR3 is 13 amino acids long. Deletions cut 5 bases from V and 3 bases from J, with 10 bases between. CDR3 protein: CASSVGQDTEAFF. In DNA form, the CDR3 reads TGTGCCAGTAGTGTTGGTCAGGACACTGAAGCTTTCTTT.

The chain is built from TRBV14 and TRBJ2-7, with 7 bases fitting TRBD1. J lost 5 bases, V lost 2 bases, and 9 bases had no gene match. The CDR3 runs 15 residues. Germline CDR1 is SGHDN and CDR2 is FVKESK. The CDR3 spells CASSQRRQGIHEQYV. The CDR3, as DNA: TGTGCCAGCAGCCAACGACGACAGGGTATACACGAGCAGTACGTC.

The gene calls are TRBV6-2 or TRBV6-3 and TRBJ1-5; D is perhaps TRBD1 (6 bases). Germline values: CDR1 MNHEY, CDR2 SVGEGT. The CDR3 loop spans 16 amino acids. V lost 6 bases and J lost 6, with 21 bases in between. CDR3 bases: TGTGCCAGCAGCCCCGCCGGGGCAGGGGCCGGTCAGCCCCAGCATTTT. This encodes CASSPAGAGAGQPQHF.

This clonotype was counted at least ten times. J is TRBJ1-4 and V is TRBV7-2; D is unclear. Germline V lookup: CDR1 SGHTA, CDR2 FQGNSA. Trimming cost V 2 bases and J 5 bases, with 12 bases left between them. CDR3 length equals 15 residues. The CDR3 sequence is CASSLSYAINEKLFF. In DNA form, the CDR3 reads TGTGCCAGCAGCTTATCATACGCAATCAATGAAAAACTGTTTTTT.

J is TRBJ1-2 and V is TRBV15; D is undetermined. Germline CDR1 LNHNV, CDR2 YYDKDF (reference sequence). Trimming took off 2 bases at V and 0 bases at J, with 10 bases between the two ends. The CDR3 contains 15 residues. The CDR3 region is CATSRNSGANYGYTF. The CDR3 DNA follows: TGTGCCACCAGCAGAAACTCGGGAGCTAACTATGGCTACACCTTC.

The V gene is TRBV7-3, the J gene TRBJ1-1, with no clear D. The germline gives CDR1 SGHTA, CDR2 FQGTGA. The CDR3 is 13 amino acids. V was shortened by 2 bases and J by 0 bases, with 4 bases between the two germline ends. CDR3 residues: CASSLQMNTEAFF. CDR3 in DNA: TGTGCCAGCAGCTTACAGATGAACACTGAAGCTTTCTTT. The full variable domain, in which reference TRBV7-3 and TRBJ1-1 provide the parts outside the CDR3, is GAGVSQTPSNKVTEKGKYVELRCDPISGHTALYWYRQSLGQGPEFLIYFQGTGAADDSGLPNDRFFAVRPEGSVSTLKIQRTERGDSAVYLCASSLQMNTEAFFGQGTRLTVV.

The gene calls are TRBV7-2 and TRBJ2-2; D is undetermined. The CDR3 is made up of 14 amino acids. V lost 6 bases to trimming and J lost 1 base, with 9 bases between them. CDR1 and CDR2 from the germline V gene are SGHTA and FQGNSA. This chain's CDR3 is CASSSPRNTGELFF. CDR3 nucleotides: TGTGCCAGCAGTTCCCCCAGGAACACCGGGGAGCTGTTTTTT. The entire variable domain, with the rest obtained from reference TRBV7-2 and TRBJ2-2, is as follows: GAGVSQSPSNKVTEKGKDVELRCDPISGHTALYWYRQSLGQGLEFLIYFQGNSAPDKSGLPSDRFSAERTGGSVSTLTIQRTQQEDSAVYLCASSSPRNTGELFFGEGSRLTVL.

The V gene is TRBV11-3, the J gene TRBJ2-3, with 11 bases fitting TRBD2. This CDR3 has 20 amino acids. V lost 5 bases to trimming and J lost 6 bases; unmatched junction nucleotides: 22. Germline V gene lookup returns CDR1 SGHNT and CDR2 YENEEA. CDR3 region: CASSLGQGAVLAGGGDTQYF. CDR3 DNA sequence: TGTGCCAGCAGCCTCGGACAGGGCGCTGTTTTAGCGGGAGGGGGTGATACGCAGTATTTT. Full variable domain (remainder filled in from reference TRBV11-3 and TRBJ2-3): EAGVVQSPRYKIIEKKQPVAFWCNPISGHNTLYWYLQNLGQGPELLIRYENEEAVDDSQLPKDRFSAERLKGVDSTLKIQPAELGDSAVYLCASSLGQGAVLAGGGDTQYFGPGTRLTVL.

The gene calls are TRBV19 and TRBJ1-3; 12 bases match TRBD1. This CDR3 is 16 amino acids long. Germline V gene lookup returns CDR1 LNHDA and CDR2 SQIVND (reference sequence). The ends lost 6 bases at V and 4 bases at J; junction bases unmatched: 7. The CDR3 DNA follows: TGTGCCAGTAGGACCGGGACAGGGGGCACAGGAAACACCATATATTTT. This codes for CASRTGTGGTGNTIYF.

V and J are TRBV30 and TRBJ2-3; 9 bases map to TRBD1. Per germline, CDR1 GTSNPN and CDR2 SVGIG (reference sequence). This CDR3 spans 12 amino acids. J was trimmed by 1 base and V by 8 bases; bases with no gene match: 1. Here the CDR3 DNA reads TGTGCCCGGGACAGGGGCACAGATACGCAGTATTTT. It encodes CARDRGTDTQYF.

This clonotype was observed at least ten times. The chain is built from TRBV7-2 and TRBJ2-2; D possibly corresponds to TRBD2 (5 bases). Trimming stripped 3 bases from V and 6 bases from J, with 8 bases between. CDR3 size: 13 residues. Looked up from germline, CDR1 is SGHTA and CDR2 is FQGNSA. In DNA, the CDR3 is TGTGCCAGCAGCTTTCGGCGGGCCGGGGAGCTGTTTTTT. This translates into CASSFRRAGELFF.

The CDR3 spells CSARLDWGETQYF. CDR3 DNA: TGCAGTGCTAGGCTCGACTGGGGGGAGACCCAGTACTTC. The V and J genes are TRBV20-1 and TRBJ2-5; possibly TRBD1 or TRBD2 for D (5 bases each). CDR1 and CDR2 from the germline V gene are DFQATT and SNEGSKA (reference sequence). With 3 bases removed from V and 5 bases from J, the gap between germline ends came to 13 bases. The CDR3 extends over 13 amino acids.

This clonotype was counted a few times. The gene calls are TRBV12-3 or TRBV12-4 and TRBJ1-4; TRBD1 matches 8 bases. Germline trimming cut 6 bases from V and 8 bases from J; bases unmatched to any gene: 5. The CDR3 extends over 13 amino acids. CDR3 nucleotide sequence: TGTGCCAGCAGGGCAGGGGGCGACGAAAAACTGTTTTTT. It translates to CASRAGGDEKLFF.

This chain connects TRBV10-3 to TRBJ2-5; 10 bases are shared with TRBD1. Germline CDR1 is ENHRY and CDR2 is SYGVKD. The CDR3 extends over 18 amino acids. V shed 0 bases and J 2 bases; nucleotides not matched to a gene: 9. DNA of the CDR3: TGTGCCATCAGTGAGTCGAGAAAGGGACAGGGGTCGCAAGAGACCCAGTACTTC. Its translation: CAISESRKGQGSQETQYF.

The chain combines TRBV6-2 or TRBV6-3 with TRBJ2-1; 9 bases agree with TRBD2. CDR3 length: 16 amino acids. From germline, CDR1 is MNHEY and CDR2 SVGEGT. J was trimmed by 8 bases and V by 4 bases; bases with no gene match: 12. CDR3 bases: TGTGCCAGCAGTTCCCTCACCGGACTAGCGCGGCATGAGCAGTTCTTC. It specifies CASSSLTGLARHEQFF.

This clonotype occurred a few times. The chain employs TRBV19 and TRBJ2-5; D gene ambiguous. The ends were cut back, 8 bases at V and 2 bases at J, with 15 bases in the middle. Looked up from germline, CDR1 is LNHDA and CDR2 is SQIVND (reference sequence). The CDR3 has 14 residues. The CDR3 DNA reads TGTGCCAGTCGAAGAACGGCAGATCAAGAGACCCAGTACTTC. Amino acid sequence: CASRRTADQETQYF. The complete variable domain, with remaining parts taken from reference TRBV19 and TRBJ2-5, reads DGGITQSPKYLFRKEGQNVTLSCEQNLNHDAMYWYRQDPGQGLRLIYYSQIVNDFQKGDIAEGYSVSREKKESFPLTVTSAQKNPTAFYLCASRRTADQETQYFGPGTRLLVL.

This sequence joins TRBV2 and TRBJ2-1; perhaps TRBD1 as D (5 bases). There are 13 residues in the CDR3. Trimming shortened V by 7 bases and J by 9 bases, and 16 bases separated the two germline ends. CDR1 SNHLY and CDR2 FYNNEI come from the germline V gene. CDR3 sequence reads: CASTAGPDTEQFF. In DNA, the CDR3 is TGTGCCAGCACTGCAGGACCGGACACTGAGCAGTTCTTC.

The chain links TRBV28 to TRBJ1-2; TRBD1 might be the D (6 bases). Per germline, CDR1 MDHEN and CDR2 SYDVKM. The CDR3 is 14 amino acids. Trimming left V 4 bases short and J 8 bases short, with 17 bases between. For the CDR3, the DNA is TGTGCCAGCAGTTCCGGGCGGGGGGCAAAAGGCTACACCTTC. Encoded protein: CASSSGRGAKGYTF.

The table lists this clonotype with a few counts. The V and J genes are TRBV20-1 and TRBJ2-1; D gene ambiguous. The CDR3 has 13 residues. Germline CDR1 is DFQATT and CDR2 is SNEGSKA (reference sequence). V lost 5 bases and J lost 0, with 8 bases in between. Here the CDR3 reads CSAPSSSYNEQFF. The DNA for the CDR3 is TGCAGTGCTCCGTCCTCCTCCTACAATGAGCAGTTCTTC.

The sample holds a few counts of this clonotype. The chain is built from TRBV27 and TRBJ2-5, with 12 bases lining up with TRBD2. The CDR3 is 16 amino acids. Losses at the gene ends were 7 bases for V and 5 bases for J; bases not matched to a gene: 11. Looked up from germline, CDR1 is MNHEY and CDR2 is SMNVEV (reference sequence). The CDR3 bases are TGTGCCAGCAATCGACTAGCGGGAGAGGGAAGGGAGACCCAGTACTTC. Translating it yields CASNRLAGEGRETQYF.

V is TRBV5-1 and J is TRBJ2-7, with D unresolved. This CDR3 is 13 amino acids long. The ends were cut back, 0 bases at V and 1 base at J, with 5 bases in the middle. Germline V gene lookup returns CDR1 SGHRS and CDR2 YFSETQ. In nucleotides, the CDR3 is TGCGCCAGCAGCTTGGACGTGTCCTACGAGCAGTACGTC. This translates into CASSLDVSYEQYV.

J is TRBJ1-5 and V is TRBV19, with D perhaps matching TRBD1 (6 bases). Germline assignment: CDR1 LNHDA and CDR2 SQIVND (reference sequence). CDR3 length equals 13 residues. Trimming pared 5 bases from V and 5 bases from J, leaving 10 bases between. The CDR3 sequence is CASSLQGHQPQHF. For the CDR3, the DNA is TGTGCCAGTAGTTTACAGGGCCATCAGCCCCAGCATTTT.

CDR3 nucleotides: TGTGCCAGCAGGACCCAAGTGGGTTTTTATAGCAATCAGCCCCAGCATTTT. This translates into CASRTQVGFYSNQPQHF. This chain links TRBV6-6 with TRBJ1-5; D ambiguous. Germline lookup yields CDR1 MNHNY and CDR2 SVGAGI (reference sequence). Trimming cost V 6 bases and J 0 bases, with 18 bases left between them. This CDR3 region has 17 residues.

This clonotype occurred a few times. The chain employs TRBV20-1 and TRBJ2-7; tentatively, D is TRBD2 (6 bases). Germline loops: CDR1 DFQATT, CDR2 SNEGSKA (reference sequence). The CDR3 contains 12 residues. The V and J ends lost 6 bases and 7 bases respectively, with 16 bases between them. CDR3 protein: CSALAQTWEQYF. In DNA form, the CDR3 reads TGCAGTGCCCTAGCGCAGACTTGGGAGCAGTACTTC.